This is a list of T cell receptor beta chains from one sample in a study of CD8+CD57+ T cells in acquired aplastic anemia. From the reads, TCRdb called clonotypes with MiXCR, one entry per CDR3 protein. Of about half a million distinct CDR3 sequences listed, around 33% are singletons. Material for sequencing was sorted CD4+, CD8+, or CD8+CD57+ T cells (not recorded which) from PBMCs. These receptor sequences come from a human donor with aplastic anemia. Each CDR3 is given with its conserved first and last residue. A D gene is named only where the DNA matches it firmly. Only some rows state a clone size, as once, few, many or a class for expanded clones.

D: TRBD1; V: TRBV11-1; J: TRBJ1-4; size: few; CDR3: CASSLFAGQGYEKLFF; DNA: TGTGCCAGCAGCTTGTTTGCGGGACAGGGTTATGAAAAACTGTTTTTT
D: TRBD1; V: TRBV28; J: TRBJ1-1; size: few; CDR3: CASSPPGQANTEAFF; DNA: TGTGCCAGCAGCCCTCCGGGACAGGCGAACACTGAAGCTTTCTTT
D: TRBD1; V: TRBV10-3; J: TRBJ1-2; size: -; CDR3: CASSEKATGKGYTF; DNA: TGTGCCAGCAGTGAAAAGGCGACAGGGAAAGGCTACACCTTC
D: -; V: TRBV4-2; J: TRBJ2-5; size: -; CDR3: CASSQDRGRTQYF; DNA: TGTGCCAGCAGCCAAGATCGTGGTAGGACCCAGTACTTC
D: -; V: TRBV4-2; J: TRBJ2-7; size: few; CDR3: CASSQERTEAGRAYEQYF; DNA: TGTGCCAGCAGCCAGGAGCGGACAGAAGCAGGCCGGGCCTACGAGCAGTACTTC
D: -; V: TRBV7-6; J: TRBJ1-4; size: many; CDR3: CASSLRRTNEKLFF; DNA: TGTGCCAGCAGCTTACGGAGGACTAATGAAAAACTGTTTTTT
D: -; V: TRBV4-1; J: TRBJ2-1; size: -; CDR3: CASSLARDEQFF; DNA: TGCGCCAGCAGCCTAGCTCGCGATGAGCAGTTCTTC
D: TRBD1; V: TRBV5-1; J: TRBJ1-1; size: few; CDR3: CASSLQGQDTEAFF; DNA: TGCGCCAGCAGCTTACAGGGACAGGACACTGAAGCTTTCTTT
D: -; V: TRBV4-2; J: TRBJ1-2; size: -; CDR3: CASSTPSGPKIENGYTF; DNA: TGTGCCAGCAGCACACCATCGGGACCCAAGATCGAGAATGGCTACACCTTC
D: TRBD1; V: TRBV19; J: TRBJ2-7; size: -; CDR3: CASSTGQGAFEQYF; DNA: TGTGCCAGTAGCACGGGACAGGGGGCTTTCGAGCAGTACTTC
D: TRBD1; V: TRBV29-1; J: TRBJ1-2; size: many; CDR3: CSVWTGFNYGYTF; DNA: TGCAGCGTCTGGACAGGGTTTAACTATGGCTACACCTTC
D: TRBD1; V: TRBV27; J: TRBJ2-7; size: few; CDR3: CASSVEGQGSYEQYF; DNA: TGTGCCAGCAGTGTCGAGGGACAGGGGTCCTACGAGCAGTACTTC
D: TRBD2; V: TRBV4-1; J: TRBJ2-1; size: few; CDR3: CASSQGGLEMNEQFF; DNA: TGCGCCAGCAGCCAAGGGGGACTAGAGATGAATGAGCAGTTCTTC
D: TRBD2; V: TRBV11-1; J: TRBJ2-3; size: few; CDR3: CASSRGTSGAFSTDTQYF; DNA: TGTGCCAGCAGCAGAGGGACTAGCGGGGCCTTTAGCACAGATACGCAGTATTTT
D: -; V: TRBV10-3; J: TRBJ1-5; size: -; CDR3: CAISGLAGNQPQHF; DNA: TGTGCCATCAGTGGACTAGCGGGTAATCAGCCCCAGCATTTT
D: -; V: TRBV24-1; J: TRBJ2-2; size: few; CDR3: CATSPSHTGELFF; DNA: TGTGCCACCAGTCCTTCCCACACCGGGGAGCTGTTTTTT
D: -; V: TRBV5-1; J: TRBJ1-2; size: -; CDR3: CASSTGQRYGYTF; DNA: TGCGCCAGCAGCACCGGACAGCGCTATGGCTACACCTTC
D: -; V: TRBV11-2; J: TRBJ2-7; size: -; CDR3: CASSFGVRDVPSHEQYF; DNA: TGTGCCAGCAGCTTTGGGGTTCGGGACGTCCCGTCCCACGAGCAGTACTTC
D: -; V: TRBV6-1; J: TRBJ1-2; size: -; CDR3: CASSEWYGNYGYTF; DNA: TGTGCCAGCAGTGAATGGTACGGGAACTATGGCTACACCTTC
D: -; V: TRBV20-1; J: TRBJ2-7; size: few; CDR3: CSAKASVSYEQCF; DNA: TGCAGTGCTAAAGCTAGCGTCTCCTACGAGCAGTGCTTC
D: -; V: TRBV20-1; J: TRBJ1-2; size: -; CDR3: CSAKLNSGFFYGYTF; DNA: TGCAGTGCTAAGCTGAACAGTGGATTTTTCTATGGCTACACCTTC
D: TRBD2; V: TRBV2; J: TRBJ2-7; size: many; CDR3: CASKTSGGVYEQYF; DNA: TGTGCCAGCAAGACTAGCGGGGGGGTCTACGAGCAGTACTTC
D: TRBD1; V: TRBV12-3/TRBV12-4; J: TRBJ2-7; size: -; CDR3: CASRNRDRANF; DNA: TGTGCCAGCAGGAACCGGGACAGGGCTAACTTC
D: TRBD2; V: TRBV24-1; J: TRBJ2-2; size: -; CDR3: CATSESGRRGELFF; DNA: TGTGCCACCAGTGAGTCCGGGAGGCGCGGGGAGCTGTTTTTT
D: TRBD1; V: TRBV19; J: TRBJ2-5; size: many; CDR3: CASREDRGQETQYF; DNA: TGTGCCAGTAGAGAGGACAGGGGGCAAGAGACCCAGTACTTC
D: -; V: TRBV3-1; J: TRBJ2-1; size: -; CDR3: CASSLARLSSYNEQFF; DNA: TGTGCCAGCAGCTTGGCCAGACTGAGCTCCTACAATGAGCAGTTCTTC
D: -; V: TRBV25-1; J: TRBJ2-7; size: few; CDR3: CASSPPLSYEQYF; DNA: TGTGCCAGCAGCCCACCCCTTTCCTACGAGCAGTACTTC
D: -; V: TRBV12-3/TRBV12-4; J: TRBJ2-7; size: many; CDR3: CASKPTSGQQYF; DNA: TGTGCCAGCAAGCCGACCTCGGGACAGCAGTACTTC
D: -; V: TRBV5-1; J: TRBJ1-4; size: few; CDR3: CASSFTQGGHGEKLFF; DNA: TGCGCCAGCAGCTTTACCCAGGGCGGGCATGGTGAAAAACTGTTTTTT
D: -; V: TRBV29-1; J: TRBJ2-7; size: -; CDR3: CSVEGQGVTREQYF; DNA: TGCAGCGTTGAAGGGCAGGGGGTGACTAGGGAGCAGTACTTC
D: -; V: TRBV20-1; J: TRBJ1-2; size: many; CDR3: CSASKNTGRYGYTF; DNA: TGCAGTGCTTCTAAGAACACGGGGAGATATGGCTACACCTTC
D: -; V: TRBV9; J: TRBJ2-7; size: few; CDR3: CASSVGAQGPYEQYF; DNA: TGTGCCAGCAGCGTAGGGGCCCAGGGTCCCTACGAGCAGTACTTC
D: -; V: TRBV19; J: TRBJ1-4; size: few; CDR3: CASSIQGNLFF; DNA: TGTGCCAGTAGTATTCAGGGGAACCTGTTTTTT
D: TRBD1; V: TRBV30; J: TRBJ1-6; size: -; CDR3: CAWTWGTGNSPLHF; DNA: TGTGCCTGGACCTGGGGGACAGGGAATTCACCCCTCCACTTT
D: -; V: TRBV15; J: TRBJ2-7; size: -; CDR3: CATSSLVDSSYEQYF; DNA: TGTGCCACCAGCAGCTTGGTTGACTCATCCTACGAGCAGTACTTC
D: -; V: TRBV20-1; J: TRBJ2-3; size: -; CDR3: CSARDPGGSSTDTQYF; DNA: TGCAGTGCTAGAGATCCGGGCGGGTCTAGCACAGATACGCAGTATTTT
D: -; V: TRBV19; J: TRBJ1-2; size: -; CDR3: CASHPKTQPKYGYTF; DNA: TGTGCCAGCCACCCTAAGACACAACCTAAGTATGGCTACACCTTC
D: -; V: TRBV6-1; J: TRBJ1-4; size: -; CDR3: CASTIIPTSEKLFF; DNA: TGTGCCAGCACCATCATTCCCACTAGTGAAAAACTGTTTTTT
D: -; V: TRBV11-2; J: TRBJ2-3; size: few; CDR3: CASSLDLGLRTQYF; DNA: TGTGCCAGCAGCTTAGATCTCGGGCTGCGTACGCAGTATTTT
D: TRBD1; V: TRBV10-3; J: TRBJ1-2; size: -; CDR3: CAISEEDRGFLYGYTF; DNA: TGTGCCATCAGTGAGGAGGACAGGGGCTTCCTCTATGGCTACACCTTC
D: TRBD2; V: TRBV20-1; J: TRBJ2-7; size: many; CDR3: CSAANRTSATYEQYF; DNA: TGCAGTGCGGCGAATCGGACTAGCGCAACCTACGAGCAGTACTTC
D: TRBD2; V: TRBV20-1; J: TRBJ2-1; size: few; CDR3: CSAQLAGGQFF; DNA: TGCAGTGCCCAGCTAGCGGGGGGGCAGTTCTTC
D: TRBD1; V: TRBV4-2; J: TRBJ1-4; size: -; CDR3: CASSPSTGSDEKLFF; DNA: TGTGCCAGCAGCCCTTCGACAGGGTCGGATGAAAAACTGTTTTTT
D: TRBD1; V: TRBV20-1; J: TRBJ2-7; size: many; CDR3: CSADNRGDEQYF; DNA: TGCAGTGCTGATAACAGGGGGGACGAGCAGTACTTC
D: TRBD2; V: TRBV24-1; J: TRBJ2-5; size: -; CDR3: CATRAGTSLRETQYF; DNA: TGTGCCACCAGGGCCGGGACTAGCCTTAGGGAGACCCAGTACTTC
D: TRBD2; V: TRBV7-8; J: TRBJ2-7; size: -; CDR3: CASSTTSGGHLPYEQYF; DNA: TGTGCCAGCAGCACAACTAGCGGGGGGCACCTCCCCTACGAGCAGTACTTC
D: -; V: TRBV2; J: TRBJ2-1; size: many; CDR3: CASSVTSPYNEQFF; DNA: TGTGCCAGCAGCGTCACTAGTCCCTACAATGAGCAGTTCTTC
D: TRBD1; V: TRBV20-1; J: TRBJ1-6; size: many; CDR3: CSASGDSAAENSPLHF; DNA: TGCAGTGCTAGCGGGGACAGCGCAGCTGAAAATTCACCCCTCCACTTT
D: -; V: TRBV19; J: TRBJ2-3; size: many; CDR3: CASSMEGALSTQYF; DNA: TGTGCCAGTAGTATGGAGGGGGCCCTGAGTACGCAGTATTTT
D: TRBD1; V: TRBV27; J: TRBJ1-2; size: -; CDR3: CASSFMGQGGGYTF; DNA: TGTGCCAGCAGTTTCATGGGACAGGGAGGTGGCTACACCTTC
D: -; V: TRBV24-1; J: TRBJ1-5; size: -; CDR3: CATSDTRGLQETQHF; DNA: TGTGCCACCAGTGACACAAGGGGACTCCAAGAGACCCAGCATTTT
D: -; V: TRBV29-1; J: TRBJ1-1; size: many; CDR3: CSVVRGGTEAFF; DNA: TGCAGCGTTGTTCGGGGAGGCACTGAAGCTTTCTTT
D: -; V: TRBV20-1; J: TRBJ2-7; size: many; CDR3: CSASGTEQYF; DNA: TGCAGTGCTTCAGGGACCGAGCAGTACTTC
D: -; V: TRBV10-2; J: TRBJ2-5; size: many; CDR3: CATSGPPWEETQYF; DNA: TGCGCCACGTCGGGCCCTCCCTGGGAAGAGACCCAGTACTTC